This T cell receptor (beta chain) was documented in a study of regulatory T cells in long-lasting Graves disease. The study's findings and limits: Persistent disease preferred TRBV28, TRBJ1-2 and TRBJ2-5.

Documented time point: newly diagnosed GD, antithyroid drugs for less than 3 months. Generation of the TCR library employed RNA extracted from PBMCs. Patients were from an endocrinology department in Xi'an, China. This clonotype has a handful of counts. Its antigen remains unknown. iRepertoire HTBI primers and Arm-PCR of CDR3 regions built TCR beta libraries. TCRdb reprocessed the multiplex PCR reads via MiXCR and lists one record per CDR3 protein. The table has about 530,000 distinct CDR3 sequences, about 15% seen once; the top ten hold about 25%. The CDR3 spans 17 residues. Germline V lookup: CDR1 MDHEN, CDR2 SYDVKM. The germline V and J ends were trimmed by 7 bases and 0 bases, with 16 bases remaining between them. These data were likewise used in another study, on T cells in Graves' hyperthyroidism and ophthalmopathy.

This sequence joins TRBV28 and TRBJ2-6; D is perhaps TRBD1 or TRBD2 (5 bases each). Sequenced here: peripheral blood mononuclear cells (PBMCs), sampled at new diagnosis, from a patient treated with antithyroid drugs. The clonotype comes from a middle-aged woman with Graves disease. The CDR3 nucleotides are TGTGCCAGCATGGGGGAACCTCCCCTCTCTGGGGCCAACGTCCTGACTTTC. Encoded protein: CASMGEPPLSGANVLTF.